This is a list of T cell receptor beta chains from one sample in a study of control samples from healthy donors and cancer patients. Clones were read by immunoSEQ multiplex PCR, and TCRdb kept only the in-frame ones, dropping some. This sample has some 130,000 clones, with approximately 90% found just once. The sequencing input was blood. Receptor source: a woman in her 50s in good health. Both conserved end residues are part of each CDR3. The order of the fields is CDR3 length, V gene, CDR3 protein.

>13|TRBV5-4
CASSLLRGAGYTF
>12|TRBV4-2
CASRDERDTQYF
>13|TRBV29-1
CSVVWQYTGTIYF
>14|TRBV30
CAWSSIGSPDEQFF
>13|TRBV30
CAWSVLGVGEQYF
>15|TRBV6-2/TRBV6-3
CASSRLAVAKNIQYF
>14|TRBV6-6
CASSYSQYQETQYF
>16|TRBV11-3
CASSLSFAGKGNEQFF
>15|TRBV6-5
CASNLRVGSTDTQYF
>15|TRBV7-9
CASSYQGARGEKLFF
>17|TRBV19
CASSNPSGIVAYNEQFF
>14|TRBV2
CASRSFEMNTEAFF
>16|TRBV25-1
CASSDFGPQKTNEQFF
>12|TRBV12-5
CASTPGASPLHF
>13|TRBV14
CASRTSGSYEQFF
>15|TRBV18
CASSPPGVRTYEQYF
>12|TRBV7-9
CASSLSAGELFF
>13|TRBV12-3/TRBV12-4
CASSRQYTSPQHF
>15|TRBV11-1
CASSLGSGRANEQFF
>12|TRBV2
CASSEIAMEQFF
>11|TRBV6-1
CASSESSPLHF
>13|TRBV14
CASSQEYWDEQFF
>12|TRBV6-1
CASSEWAREQFF
>14|TRBV6-5
CASSGGGSGNTIYF
>16|TRBV5-8
CASSRADLGYNSPLHF
>13|TRBV30
CAWSEGRQETQYF
>16|TRBV4-2
CASSLGAGVSGNTIYF
>16|TRBV28
CASSFFTEGSNQPQHF
>16|TRBV2
CASSAGRTGGAGELFF
>13|TRBV6-6
CASETGENTEAFF
>14|TRBV2
CASIWSESSNEQYF
>16|TRBV9
CASSVGGNSVGDTQYF
>12|TRBV3-1/TRBV3-2
CASSQGNSEAFF
>14|TRBV6-1
CASSEGGGYNEQFF
>12|TRBV5-1
CASSLAPNEQFF
>14|TRBV10-3
CAISGTGNTGELFF
>13|TRBV12-3/TRBV12-4
CASRAGVRTEAFF
>15|TRBV9
CASSVGSGNSYEQYF
>13|TRBV29-1
CSVEVGTGDTQYF
>13|TRBV27
CASSPRDSQPQHF
>12|TRBV5-1
CASSLEGETQYF